The rows below give T cell receptor beta chains drawn from one sample of a study of shared clonotypes between healthy human individuals. Data came from immunoSEQ multiplex PCR; TCRdb stores just in-frame clones and leaves some out. Among around 980,000 clones listed, around three quarters were seen once. The material sequenced was memory CD4+ T cells from PBMCs. The receptor set was obtained from a man aged 18 to 29 in good health. Some clones in this sample may be carry-over from other donors' samples. Each CDR3 is given with its conserved first and last residue. The D gene is left open where the match is weak. Clone size, where shown, is once, few, many, or a class for clones that have expanded.

CDR3 DNA	CDR3 protein	D gene	clone size	J gene	V gene
TGTGCCAGCAGCTTAAGTGGGAGGCACGCAGATACGCAGTATTTT	CASSLSGRHADTQYF	.	.	TRBJ2-3	TRBV7-3
TGCGCCAGCGCATCGAATCCACAGACAGCTAACTATGGCTACACCTTC	CASASNPQTANYGYTF	.	.	TRBJ1-2	TRBV5-1
TGTGCCAGCAGCGCCGACAGGAGTGGGCAGCCCCAGCATTTT	CASSADRSGQPQHF	.	.	TRBJ1-5	TRBV9
TGTGCCAGCAGCTTATCACCGCAGGCAAGACCCGAAAACATTCAGTACTTC	CASSLSPQARPENIQYF	.	.	TRBJ2-4	TRBV7-2
TGTGCCAGCAGCAGCATTAGCGGGAGAGGGAACATTCAGTACTTC	CASSSISGRGNIQYF	TRBD2	few	TRBJ2-4	TRBV28
TGCGCCAGCAGCCCGGACAGATACAACACTGAAGCTTTCTTT	CASSPDRYNTEAFF	.	.	TRBJ1-1	TRBV5-1
TGCGCCAGCAGCTTGGCCACTAGCGGGAGGGGCGATGAGCAGTTCTTC	CASSLATSGRGDEQFF	TRBD2	.	TRBJ2-1	TRBV5-1
TGTGCCAGCTCACCTGGACTAGCGGACTCCTACGAGCAGTACTTC	CASSPGLADSYEQYF	TRBD2	.	TRBJ2-7	TRBV18
TGTGCCAGCAGCTCCCGGGACAGGGGGAACGAGCAGTACTTC	CASSSRDRGNEQYF	TRBD1	.	TRBJ2-7	TRBV11-2
TGTGCCAGCAGCGTAGGGGGGACCTCCTACAATGAGCAGTTCTTC	CASSVGGTSYNEQFF	.	few	TRBJ2-1	TRBV9
TGCGCCAGCAGCCAAGATGGGGGACAGACCTATGGCTACACCTTC	CASSQDGGQTYGYTF	TRBD1	few	TRBJ1-2	TRBV4-1
TGTGCCAGCAGCTGGACAGGGTTGAACACTGAAGCTTTCTTT	CASSWTGLNTEAFF	TRBD1	.	TRBJ1-1	TRBV5-6
TGTGCCATCAGCGATCGAGGCGGGAGCTCCTACAATGAGCAGTTCTTC	CAISDRGGSSYNEQFF	TRBD2	.	TRBJ2-1	TRBV10-3
TGTGCCACCAGCAGAGGGACTAGCGGATACACAGATACGCAGTATTTT	CATSRGTSGYTDTQYF	TRBD2	.	TRBJ2-3	TRBV15
TGTGCCAGCAGCTTGTCCGGGACAGGGATTAACACCGGGGAGCTGTTTTTT	CASSLSGTGINTGELFF	TRBD1	.	TRBJ2-2	TRBV11-2
TGTGCCAGTCCAGCAGGAGGGAGGTTTCGCTACGAGCAGTACTTC	CASPAGGRFRYEQYF	.	.	TRBJ2-7	TRBV25-1
TGCGCCAGCAGAACTAGCGGGACATACAATGAGCAGTTCTTC	CASRTSGTYNEQFF	TRBD2	.	TRBJ2-1	TRBV10-1
TGTGCCTGGAACCAAAACAGCCAAAACTATGGCTACACCTTC	CAWNQNSQNYGYTF	.	.	TRBJ1-2	TRBV30
TGTGCCAGTAGTATAACAGGGGGACGGGTTGAGCAGTTCTTC	CASSITGGRVEQFF	TRBD1	.	TRBJ2-1	TRBV19
TGCGCCAGCAGCCAAGTTTTGACACTAGCGGGAGCTCCCGAGCAGTACTTC	CASSQVLTLAGAPEQYF	TRBD2	.	TRBJ2-7	TRBV4-1
TGTGCCAGCAGCTTAAGTCGCGGCTCTGGGGCCAACGTCCTGACTTTC	CASSLSRGSGANVLTF	.	.	TRBJ2-6	TRBV11-2
TGTGCCAGCAGCTTAGGGGGACAGGGGCAGCCCCAGCATTTT	CASSLGGQGQPQHF	TRBD1	.	TRBJ1-5	TRBV11-2
TGTGCCAGCAGTGAAGCGGCAGGGCTTGATGGCTACACCTTC	CASSEAAGLDGYTF	.	.	TRBJ1-2	TRBV6-1
TGTGCCAGCAGCTTAGGGGTAGCCACCGGGGAGCTGTTTTTT	CASSLGVATGELFF	.	.	TRBJ2-2	TRBV7-3
TGTGCCAGCAGTTCCAAGACAGGGTACCAGCCCCAGCATTTT	CASSSKTGYQPQHF	TRBD1	.	TRBJ1-5	TRBV6-5
TGTGCCAGCGGACAGAACCCCTACGAGCAGTACTTC	CASGQNPYEQYF	.	.	TRBJ2-7	TRBV19
TGTGCCAGCAGCTTCCCCCAGGGTAGTGGGGCCAACGTCCTGACTTTC	CASSFPQGSGANVLTF	.	.	TRBJ2-6	TRBV7-9
TGTGCCAGTAGTATTTTACCGGGGGGGAGCTCCTACAATGAGCAGTTCTTC	CASSILPGGSSYNEQFF	TRBD2	.	TRBJ2-1	TRBV19
TGTGCCAGCAGCTCCATGCGATCTGGGGCCAACGTCCTGACTTTC	CASSSMRSGANVLTF	.	.	TRBJ2-6	TRBV7-2
TGCAGCGTCCGCAGACAGCTCTCCTACAATGAGCAGTTCTTC	CSVRRQLSYNEQFF	.	few	TRBJ2-1	TRBV29-1
TGTGCCAGCAGTTTAATAGCTCCCTCAGGGGCGAATGAGCAGTTCTTC	CASSLIAPSGANEQFF	.	.	TRBJ2-1	TRBV27
TGTGCCAGCAGCCCGGTTGGTTGGGGAAACACCATATATTTT	CASSPVGWGNTIYF	.	.	TRBJ1-3	TRBV7-2
TGTGCCAGCAGCTTGAAGGCTAACGATCACAATGAGCAGTTCTTC	CASSLKANDHNEQFF	.	once	TRBJ2-1	TRBV7-3
TGTGCCAGCAGCTTACTCTCGGGACAGAGTTCCGGGGGCTCCCAGTTCTTC	CASSLLSGQSSGGSQFF	.	.	TRBJ2-1	TRBV7-6
TGCGCCAGCGACCTACAGGGAAACAGGCTTCCTGGCTACACCTTC	CASDLQGNRLPGYTF	.	.	TRBJ1-2	TRBV4-1
TGTGCCAGCAGTTTCTTGGACAACAGAAACAATGAGCAGTTCTTC	CASSFLDNRNNEQFF	.	.	TRBJ2-1	TRBV27
TGTGCCAGCCCCCTGAGGGGGGGGGAGAACACTGAAGCTTTCTTT	CASPLRGGENTEAFF	.	.	TRBJ1-1	TRBV25-1
TGTGCCAGCAGCTTAGGCAGCGGGTGGGGGGAGACCCAGTACTTC	CASSLGSGWGETQYF	.	.	TRBJ2-5	TRBV11-2
TGTGCCAGCAGTTACCCTCCGACAGTGGAGACCCAGTACTTC	CASSYPPTVETQYF	.	.	TRBJ2-5	TRBV6-6
TGTGCCATCAGCGAGAGAGTCCCAGGGGCTCTCGCGACTGAAGCTTTCTTT	CAISERVPGALATEAFF	.	.	TRBJ1-1	TRBV10-3
TGTGCCAGCAGCTTGGGGTTGGGAAACACCATATATTTT	CASSLGLGNTIYF	.	.	TRBJ1-3	TRBV7-2
TGTGCCACCAGCAGAGATAGTATTGGGGAGCAGTACTTC	CATSRDSIGEQYF	.	.	TRBJ2-7	TRBV15
TGTGCCAGCAGTTTGGACTCCTACAATGAGCAGTTCTTC	CASSLDSYNEQFF	.	.	TRBJ2-1	TRBV28
TGCAGTGCTAGCCCCGACACCACCATATATTTT	CSASPDTTIYF	.	.	TRBJ1-3	TRBV20-1
TGTGCCAGCAGCTATACCGGGACAGGGGGCTTCAATGAGCAGTTCTTC	CASSYTGTGGFNEQFF	TRBD1	.	TRBJ2-1	TRBV5-6
TGTGCCAGCAACCCCCGAGGGCGGGAACGGGGCTATGGCTACACCTTC	CASNPRGRERGYGYTF	.	.	TRBJ1-2	TRBV4-2
TGTGCCAGCAGTTTCTTAGCTGGCACCGGGGAGCTGTTTTTT	CASSFLAGTGELFF	.	.	TRBJ2-2	TRBV28
TGTGCCAGCAGCTTCGACGGTGGTACGCAGTATTTT	CASSFDGGTQYF	.	.	TRBJ2-3	TRBV7-2
TGTGCCAGGGGCTTGGCCGGCGGGGAGCTGTTTTTT	CARGLAGGELFF	.	.	TRBJ2-2	TRBV7-9
TGTGCCAGCAGCCGGACTAGCGGGACTTACAATGAGCAGTTCTTC	CASSRTSGTYNEQFF	TRBD2	.	TRBJ2-1	TRBV11-2
TGTGCCAGCAGATCCCCTGAGGGGTACGAGCAGTACTTC	CASRSPEGYEQYF	.	.	TRBJ2-7	TRBV6-5
TGTGCCAGCAGTATGAACACCGGGGAGCTGTTTTTT	CASSMNTGELFF	.	once	TRBJ2-2	TRBV2
TGTGCCAGCAGTGGACCGGGACAGGGGGCCGGGGAGCTGTTTTTT	CASSGPGQGAGELFF	TRBD1	.	TRBJ2-2	TRBV25-1
TGCAGCGTTGTCACCAACGTCCTAGTAGGCACTGAAGCTTTCTTT	CSVVTNVLVGTEAFF	.	.	TRBJ1-1	TRBV29-1